The clone carrying this TCR beta chain was detected a few times. The V end lost 4 bases, the J end lost 0 bases, and 14 bases lay between the germline ends. The CDR3 is 16 amino acids. The germline CDR1 and CDR2 sequences are LNHDA and SQIVND (reference sequence). These data originate in a study of glioma-infiltrating T cells after dendritic cell vaccination. In the study overall: Patients received three intradermal dendritic cell vaccine injections at biweekly intervals.

Clones were sequenced by immunoSEQ multiplex PCR, and TCRdb holds only the in-frame ones, with some missing. The table has around 96,000 clones, about four fifths seen once; the top ten hold almost 6%. This chain links TRBV19 with TRBJ2-3, with no clear D. The receptor was isolated from a human donor with glioblastoma. Sequencing was performed on blood, taken before dendritic cell vaccination. The CDR3 reads CASSNPRTPSTDTQYF. DNA for the CDR3: TGTGCCAGTAGTAACCCTCGCACACCCAGCACAGATACGCAGTATTTT.